The rows below give T cell receptor beta chains drawn from one sample of a study of CD8 T cells in Susac syndrome. MiXCR was run by TCRdb on the immunoSEQ multiplex PCR reads, yielding one entry per CDR3 protein. The sample holds fewer than 200,000 distinct CDR3 sequences; over 85% are singletons and the top ten take 0.1%. The specimen was CD4+ T cells from PBMCs. These receptors all come from a human donor in good health. Both conserved end residues are part of each CDR3. The order of the fields is D gene, J gene, V gene, clone size, CDR3 DNA, CDR3 protein. The D gene is left open where the match is weak. Rows may omit the clone size; those that give it use once, few, many or a size class.

NA | TRBJ2-7 | TRBV19 | NA | TGTGCCAGTAGTCCTTCGTGGACGACCTACGAGCAGTACTTC | CASSPSWTTYEQYF
TRBD1 | TRBJ2-7 | TRBV9 | NA | TGTGCCAGCAGCGTGGGACCCGGGACAGGGGGCTACGAGCAGTACTTC | CASSVGPGTGGYEQYF
TRBD2 | TRBJ2-5 | TRBV5-1 | NA | TGCGCCAGCAGTTCCCCCACTAGCGGGGTTCATTGGTACCAAGAGACCCAGTACTTC | CASSSPTSGVHWYQETQYF
TRBD1 | TRBJ2-5 | TRBV20-1 | NA | TGCAGTGCTCAGGGGGTCGGGGAGACCCAGTACTTC | CSAQGVGETQYF
TRBD1 | TRBJ1-2 | TRBV4-3 | NA | TGCGCCAGCAGCCAGGAACAGGGGATACGATCTGGCAGCTACACCTTC | CASSQEQGIRSGSYTF
TRBD1 | TRBJ1-3 | TRBV30 | NA | TGTGCCTGGACCCGGGACAGAGGTTTCGGGGCCTCTGGAAACACCATATATTTT | CAWTRDRGFGASGNTIYF
NA | TRBJ1-1 | TRBV4-1 | NA | TGCGCCAGCAGCCTCCTAGGGGGGGCGGCACGAGCTTTCTTT | CASSLLGGAARAFF
TRBD2 | TRBJ2-1 | TRBV3-1 | NA | TGTGCCAGCAGCCTCGGGGGGGCCACCTACAATGAGCAGTTCTTC | CASSLGGATYNEQFF
NA | TRBJ1-1 | TRBV2 | once | TGTGCCAGCAGTGAAAGACAGAGTTACATGAACACTGAAGCTTTCTTT | CASSERQSYMNTEAFF
NA | TRBJ2-1 | TRBV9 | NA | TGTGCCAGCACAGGCAACCACTCCTACAATGAGCAGTTCTTC | CASTGNHSYNEQFF
NA | TRBJ2-7 | TRBV7-7 | NA | TGTGCTAGCAGCTTAGCTCCAGGGCAAAACGAGCAGTACTTC | CASSLAPGQNEQYF
NA | TRBJ1-2 | TRBV29-1 | NA | TGCAGCGTTGAAGATCGGGGCAGGGAAGGCTACACCTTC | CSVEDRGREGYTF
NA | TRBJ2-2 | TRBV29-1 | NA | TGCAGCGTTGAAAGGGGGGGAGTAAGAACCGGGGAGCTGTTTTTT | CSVERGGVRTGELFF
TRBD1 | TRBJ1-1 | TRBV7-3 | NA | TGTGCCAGCAGCCTAGGACAGGCGGGAGGTGAAGCTTTCTTT | CASSLGQAGGEAFF
NA | TRBJ1-5 | TRBV6-1 | NA | TGTGCCAGCAGTGAACCCCCTCTTTATAATCAGCCCCAGCATTTT | CASSEPPLYNQPQHF
TRBD1 | TRBJ2-2 | TRBV4-1 | NA | TGCGCCAGCAGCCAAGATATGGGACAGATGAACACCGGGGAGCTGTTTTTT | CASSQDMGQMNTGELFF
NA | TRBJ2-3 | TRBV19 | NA | TGTGCCAGCCGGCTGGGCCTGGCAGATACGCAGTATTTT | CASRLGLADTQYF
TRBD1 | TRBJ2-1 | TRBV12-3/TRBV12-4 | NA | TGTGCCAGCACCCTAACTTCCGGGACAGGGGGTGGCAATGAGCAGTTCTTC | CASTLTSGTGGGNEQFF
NA | TRBJ2-7 | TRBV7-2 | NA | TGTGCCAGCAGCTTAGAGTGGGAGCAGTACTTC | CASSLEWEQYF
TRBD1 | TRBJ1-4 | TRBV9 | NA | TGTGCCAGCAGCACAGGGGCTAATGAAAAACTGTTTTTT | CASSTGANEKLFF
TRBD2 | TRBJ2-3 | TRBV6-5 | once | TGTGCCAGCAGTTACCAATCGGGGGGTCCAATGGATACGCAGTATTTT | CASSYQSGGPMDTQYF
TRBD1 | TRBJ2-7 | TRBV11-1 | once | TGTGCCAGCAGCTTAACAGGACAGGGTGTGTACGAGCAGTACTTC | CASSLTGQGVYEQYF
NA | TRBJ1-2 | TRBV28 | NA | TGTGCCAGCAGTTTAGGACACCCATTTTATGGCTACACCTTC | CASSLGHPFYGYTF
NA | TRBJ2-2 | TRBV29-1 | NA | TGCAGCGTCTCGGGCAGTCGGAACACCGGGGAGCTGTTTTTT | CSVSGSRNTGELFF
NA | TRBJ1-2 | TRBV2 | once | TGTGCCAGCAGAGAACAGGGATCAAACTATGGCTACACCTTC | CASREQGSNYGYTF
NA | TRBJ1-2 | TRBV5-1 | NA | TGCGCCAGCAGCTTGGGAGGCAGCGGGGACTATGGCTACACCTTC | CASSLGGSGDYGYTF
NA | TRBJ2-7 | TRBV20-1 | NA | TGCAGTGCTTTACGGGACCTCCTATATGAGGAGCAGTACTTC | CSALRDLLYEEQYF
TRBD1 | TRBJ2-5 | TRBV7-3 | NA | TGTGCCAGCAGCTCACCGGGACAGGGGGTAAAGGAGACCCAGTACTTC | CASSSPGQGVKETQYF
TRBD2 | TRBJ2-3 | TRBV24-1 | NA | TGTGCCACCAGTGACAGGGACTACGGCACAGATACGCAGTATTTT | CATSDRDYGTDTQYF
NA | TRBJ1-5 | TRBV19 | NA | TGTGCCAGTAGTATTATGGGAGGGAGCAATCAGCCCCAGCATTTT | CASSIMGGSNQPQHF